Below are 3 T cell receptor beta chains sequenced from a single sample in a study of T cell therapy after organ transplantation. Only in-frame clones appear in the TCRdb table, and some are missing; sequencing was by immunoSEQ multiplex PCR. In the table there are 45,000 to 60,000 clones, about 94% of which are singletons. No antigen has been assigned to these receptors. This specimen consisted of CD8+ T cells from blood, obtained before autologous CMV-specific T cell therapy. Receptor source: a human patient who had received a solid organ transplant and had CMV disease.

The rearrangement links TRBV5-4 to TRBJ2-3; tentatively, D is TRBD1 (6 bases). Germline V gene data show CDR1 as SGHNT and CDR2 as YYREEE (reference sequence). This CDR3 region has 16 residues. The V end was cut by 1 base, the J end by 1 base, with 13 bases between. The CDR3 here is CASSLLQGRGTDTQYF. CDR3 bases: TGTGCCAGCAGCTTGTTGCAGGGGCGGGGCACAGATACGCAGTATTTT. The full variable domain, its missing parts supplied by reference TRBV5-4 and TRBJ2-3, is ETGVTQSPTHLIKTRGQQVTLRCSSQSGHNTVSWYQQALGQGPQFIFQYYREEENGRGNFPPRFSGLQFPNYSSELNVNALELDDSALYLCASSLLQGRGTDTQYFGPGTRLTVL.

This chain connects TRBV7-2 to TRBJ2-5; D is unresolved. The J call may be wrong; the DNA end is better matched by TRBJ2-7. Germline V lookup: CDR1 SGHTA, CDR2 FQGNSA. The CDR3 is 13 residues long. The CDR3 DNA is TGTGCCAGCAGCTTAGTTTCTAGGGACGAGCAGTACTTC. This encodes CASSLVSRDEQYF.

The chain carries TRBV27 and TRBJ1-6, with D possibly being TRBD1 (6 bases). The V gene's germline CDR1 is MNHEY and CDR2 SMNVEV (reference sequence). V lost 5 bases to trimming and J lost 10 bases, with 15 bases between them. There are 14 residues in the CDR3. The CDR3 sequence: CASSVHNRDSPLHF. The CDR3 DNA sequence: TGTGCCAGCAGTGTACACAACAGGGACTCACCCCTCCACTTT.